Shown below are 31 T cell receptor beta chains from a single sample sequenced in a study of immune evolution from preneoplasia to lung adenocarcinoma. The protocol was immunoSEQ multiplex PCR, while the TCRdb copy is restricted to in-frame clones and leaves out a portion. The sample shows under 6,000 clones, 75% to 90% of them seen only once. Material for sequencing was FFPE atypical adenomatous hyperplasia tissue from the lung. The subset: atypical adenomatous hyperplasia (AAH), lung preneoplasia. These receptors were obtained from a person aged 70 to 79 with lung adenocarcinoma.

V is TRBV7-2 and J is TRBJ1-3, with 7 bases that match TRBD1. V lost 5 bases, J lost 3 bases, and 10 bases stayed unmatched. The germline gives CDR1 SGHTA, CDR2 FQGNSA. This CDR3 comprises 16 residues. CDR3 sequence: CASSPQTGKGGNTIYF. In nucleotides, the CDR3 is TGTGCCAGCAGCCCGCAGACAGGGAAGGGTGGAAACACCATATATTTT.

V usage is TRBV7-8 and J usage is TRBJ2-7; possible D gene TRBD2, 5 bases. V was shortened by 3 bases and J by 2 bases, with 8 bases between the two germline ends. This CDR3 spans 13 amino acids. From germline, CDR1 is SGHVS and CDR2 FQNEAQ. The CDR3, as DNA: TGTGCCAGCAGCTTCGGGGAAACCTACGAGCAGTACTTC. Translating gives CASSFGETYEQYF.

This chain connects TRBV18 to TRBJ2-5; TRBD1 might be the D (6 bases). This CDR3 is 16 amino acids long. Looked up from germline, CDR1 is KGHSH and CDR2 is LQKENI. The germline V and J ends were trimmed by 0 bases and 1 base, with 12 bases remaining between them. CDR3 DNA sequence: TGTGCCAGCTCACCACCGGGACAAAAGTCCCAAGAGACCCAGTACTTC. It specifies CASSPPGQKSQETQYF.

The V gene is TRBV7-2, the J gene TRBJ2-7; TRBD2 matches at 7 bases. CDR3 size: 14 residues. V was clipped by 6 bases and J by 3 bases; unmatched bases: 8. CDR1 SGHTA and CDR2 FQGNSA come from the germline V gene. The CDR3 nucleotides are TGTGCCAGCAGATCGGGGCTAGCGGACTACGAGCAGTACTTC. Protein sequence: CASRSGLADYEQYF.

The chain carries TRBV12-5 and TRBJ2-2; 8 bases fit TRBD1. V dropped 6 bases and J dropped 5; count of bases not matched to a gene: 8. The germline gives CDR1 LGHNT, CDR2 FRNRAP. There are 15 residues in the CDR3. The CDR3 nucleotides are TGTGCTAGTGGCCCATACAGGGGGGCTACCGGGGAGCTGTTTTTT. Its translation: CASGPYRGATGELFF.

V is TRBV10-2 and J is TRBJ1-2, with D unclear. Germline assignment: CDR1 WSHSY and CDR2 SAAADI. CDR3 length: 14 amino acids. Trimming removed 6 bases from V and 0 bases from J, with 11 bases in between. Written as DNA, the CDR3 is TGCGCCAGCAGAGAGGGTTTGGCTAACTATGGCTACACCTTC. It encodes CASREGLANYGYTF.

This chain links TRBV6-5 with TRBJ2-7; no clear D. Trimming cost V 8 bases and J 0 bases, with 8 bases left between them. This CDR3 spans 12 amino acids. CDR1 and CDR2 (germline): MNHEY, SVGAGI. The DNA of the CDR3 is TGTGCCAGCGCGCAGAGCTCCTACGAGCAGTACTTC. Translation gives CASAQSSYEQYF.

This chain connects TRBV4-1 to TRBJ2-7; D is perhaps TRBD1 (5 bases). This CDR3 spans 14 amino acids. V lost 1 base to trimming and J lost 4 bases, with 11 bases between them. The germline V gene encodes CDR1 MGHRA and CDR2 YSYEKL. CDR3 DNA sequence: TGCGCCAGCAGCCAAGTACAGGAGTCTTACGAGCAGTACTTC. It encodes CASSQVQESYEQYF.

CDR3 loop: CASRGGTGEETQYF. As DNA, the CDR3 is TGTGCCAGCAGGGGGGGGACTGGAGAAGAGACCCAGTACTTC. This chain joins TRBV2 and TRBJ2-5; 7 bases fit TRBD2. CDR1 and CDR2 from the germline V gene are SNHLY and FYNNEI. V lost 6 bases to trimming and J lost 3 bases; unmatched junction nucleotides: 7. The CDR3 extends over 14 amino acids.

This chain connects TRBV19 to TRBJ2-2; the match to TRBD2 covers 14 bases. V lost 2 bases, J lost 7 bases, and 6 bases stayed unmatched. The CDR3 runs 17 residues. Germline CDR1 and CDR2: LNHDA and SQIVND (reference sequence). CDR3 sequence: CASSIMGLAGDVGELFF. The CDR3 coding sequence is TGTGCCAGTAGTATAATGGGACTAGCGGGAGATGTCGGGGAGCTGTTTTTT.

The rearrangement uses TRBV10-3 and TRBJ2-1; D perhaps matches TRBD2 (6 bases). The CDR3 has 16 amino acids. The V end was cut by 7 bases, the J end by 3 bases, with 19 bases between. Germline CDR1 ENHRY, CDR2 SYGVKD. DNA of the CDR3: TGTGCCATCACCAAGGCTCGGGGGTCGAACTACAATGAGCAGTTCTTC. Encoded protein: CAITKARGSNYNEQFF.

The V gene is TRBV18, the J gene TRBJ2-2; D may be TRBD1 or TRBD2 (5 bases each). The CDR3 is 15 amino acids. Trimming left V 3 bases short and J 7 bases short, with 15 bases between. The germline gives CDR1 KGHSH, CDR2 LQKENI. CDR3 sequence reads: CASSPGTNLGGELFF. DNA for the CDR3: TGTGCCAGCTCACCCGGGACGAACCTGGGCGGGGAGCTGTTTTTT.

This clone showed up just once. The chain has TRBV28 and TRBJ2-1; D could derive from TRBD1 or TRBD2 (6 bases each). Germline CDR1 and CDR2: MDHEN and SYDVKM. The length of the CDR3 is 15 residues. Trimming took off 2 bases at V and 12 bases at J, with 20 bases between the two ends. CDR3 loop: CASSLGGGNNERQFF. The CDR3 DNA follows: TGTGCCAGCAGTTTAGGGGGCGGGAACAATGAGCGGCAGTTCTTC. Combining the CDR3 with reference TRBV28 and TRBJ2-1 gives the whole variable domain DVKVTQSSRYLVKRTGEKVFLECVQDMDHENMFWYRQDPGLGLRLIYFSYDVKMKEKGDIPEGYSVSREKKERFSLILESASTNQTSMYLCASSLGGGNNERQFFGPGTRLTVL.

This rearrangement joins TRBV28 to TRBJ1-2; tentatively, D is TRBD1 (6 bases). V lost 3 bases, J lost 1 base, and 9 bases lay in between. The CDR3 has 14 amino acids. Germline V gene lookup returns CDR1 MDHEN and CDR2 SYDVKM. In DNA form, the CDR3 reads TGTGCCAGCAGTTTCGAACAGGGTAACTATGGCTACACCTTC. It is translated as CASSFEQGNYGYTF.

This chain uses TRBV27 with TRBJ2-1; 9 bases match TRBD2. J lost 4 bases, V lost 9 bases, and 10 bases had no gene match. The CDR3 loop spans 15 amino acids. CDR1 MNHEY and CDR2 SMNVEV come from the germline V gene (reference sequence). CDR3 loop: CASYPGTSIYNEQFF. CDR3 coding DNA: TGTGCCAGTTATCCCGGGACTAGCATATACAATGAGCAGTTCTTC.

The rearrangement links TRBV11-3 to TRBJ1-1; the D is unclear. V was cut by 5 bases and J by 1 base, with 8 bases left in between. The CDR3 is 13 amino acids. CDR1 is SGHNT and CDR2 is YENEEA in the germline V gene. This CDR3 reads CASSAGPNTEAFF. Here the CDR3 DNA reads TGTGCCAGCAGCGCCGGGCCGAACACTGAAGCTTTCTTT.

This rearrangement joins TRBV29-1 to TRBJ2-5; D not certain. The DNA end favors TRBJ2-7, so the J call may be wrong. This CDR3 contains 13 residues. Germline V gene lookup returns CDR1 SQVTM and CDR2 ANQGSEA. CDR3 DNA sequence: TGCAGCGTTGAATCCTCCTTACCCTACGAGCAGTACTTC. Encoded protein: CSVESSLPYEQYF.

V usage is TRBV15 and J usage is TRBJ2-7; D might be TRBD2 (8 bases). The germline CDR1 and CDR2 sequences are LNHNV and YYDKDF (reference sequence). Trimming removed 1 base from V and 5 bases from J, with 15 bases in between. The CDR3 has 15 amino acids. The CDR3 sequence is CATSRVREGANEQYF. For the CDR3, the DNA is TGTGCCACCAGCAGAGTACGGGAGGGGGCGAACGAGCAGTACTTC.

The chain uses TRBV7-9 and TRBJ1-2; D uncertain. This CDR3 has 11 amino acids. The ends were cut back, 1 base at V and 6 bases at J, with 3 bases in the middle. Germline CDR1 reads SEHNR; CDR2 reads FQNEAQ (reference sequence). This CDR3 is CASSLGHGYTF. The CDR3 nucleotides are TGTGCCAGCAGCTTAGGGCATGGCTACACCTTC. The whole variable domain, filled in from reference TRBV7-9 and TRBJ1-2, reads DTGVSQNPRHKITKRGQNVTFRCDPISEHNRLYWYRQTLGQGPEFLTYFQNEAQLEKSRLLSDRFSAERPKGSFSTLEIQRTEQGDSAMYLCASSLGHGYTFGSGTRLTVV.

This sequence joins TRBV27 and TRBJ2-1; D not resolved. V was trimmed by 6 bases and J by 0 bases, leaving 9 bases between them. The germline CDR1 and CDR2 sequences are MNHEY and SMNVEV (reference sequence). The CDR3 totals 14 residues. The DNA for the CDR3 is TGTGCCAGCAGGGAGACGAGCTCCTACAATGAGCAGTTCTTC. This encodes CASRETSSYNEQFF.

The rearrangement uses TRBV7-6 and TRBJ2-3; TRBD2 might be the D (6 bases). Looked up from germline, CDR1 is SGHVS and CDR2 is FNYEAQ. Trimming removed 0 bases at V and 1 base at J, with 8 bases between. This CDR3 spans 15 amino acids. CDR3 nucleotide sequence: TGTGCCAGCAGCTTAGCGTCGGGAGGCACAGATACGCAGTATTTT. Translation: CASSLASGGTDTQYF.

The rearrangement uses TRBV19 and TRBJ1-2, with TRBD1 matching 8 bases. J was trimmed by 8 bases and V by 6 bases; bases with no gene match: 14. The germline CDR1 and CDR2 sequences are LNHDA and SQIVND (reference sequence). The length of the CDR3 is 15 residues. This CDR3 is CASRTAGGASWGYTF. For the CDR3, the DNA is TGTGCCAGTAGGACAGCAGGGGGCGCTTCGTGGGGCTACACCTTC. Full variable domain (remainder filled in from reference TRBV19 and TRBJ1-2): DGGITQSPKYLFRKEGQNVTLSCEQNLNHDAMYWYRQDPGQGLRLIYYSQIVNDFQKGDIAEGYSVSREKKESFPLTVTSAQKNPTAFYLCASRTAGGASWGYTFGSGTRLTVV.

This sequence joins TRBV28 and TRBJ1-4; perhaps TRBD1 as D (5 bases). Germline-derived CDR1 and CDR2 are MDHEN and SYDVKM. V was cut by 5 bases and J by 0 bases, with 13 bases left in between. This CDR3 region has 16 residues. The CDR3 DNA reads TGTGCCAGCAGTGGGACTGCCTCTGCAACTAATGAAAAACTGTTTTTT. This sequence encodes CASSGTASATNEKLFF.

The chain is built from TRBV7-3 and TRBJ2-7; D possibly uses TRBD1 or TRBD2 (5 bases each). From germline, CDR1 is SGHTA and CDR2 FQGTGA. The V and J ends lost 5 bases and 6 bases respectively, with 14 bases between them. This CDR3 spans 13 amino acids. This CDR3 is CASSNSPGTEQYF. The DNA of the CDR3 is TGTGCCAGCAGCAACTCCCCAGGGACCGAGCAGTACTTC.

This clone was detected a few times. The chain links TRBV16 to TRBJ1-2; 9 bases are a match to TRBD1. CDR1 and CDR2 (germline): KGHSY, FQNENV. The CDR3 spans 15 residues. V lost 4 bases, J lost 7 bases, and 10 bases stayed unmatched. CDR3 loop: CASSPTSGQGLGYTF. The CDR3, as DNA: TGTGCCAGCAGCCCTACATCGGGACAGGGACTTGGCTACACCTTC.

This chain connects TRBV11-3 to TRBJ1-1; no clear D gene. The CDR3 extends over 13 amino acids. The germline V and J ends were trimmed by 0 bases and 12 bases, with 14 bases remaining between them. The germline V gene encodes CDR1 SGHNT and CDR2 YENEEA. CDR3 residues: CASSLDFTGQSFF. The CDR3 DNA follows: TGTGCCAGCAGCTTAGATTTCACCGGGCAGTCTTTCTTT.

The genes are TRBV7-8 and TRBJ1-5; D gene unclear. CDR1 and CDR2 (germline): SGHVS, FQNEAQ. This CDR3 is built from 16 residues. Trimming shortened V by 2 bases and J by 0 bases, and 11 bases separated the two germline ends. CDR3 coding DNA: TGTGCCAGCAGCTTAACGGGTGCCAATAGCAATCAGCCCCAGCATTTT. It translates to CASSLTGANSNQPQHF.

The chain employs TRBV9 and TRBJ2-5; TRBD1 matches 8 bases. The CDR3 is made up of 14 amino acids. CDR1 is SGDLS, CDR2 YYNGEE, per germline. The V gene end was trimmed by 3 bases and the J gene end by 2 bases; junction bases not matched to a gene: 3. The CDR3: CASSDRTGQETQYF. In DNA, the CDR3 is TGTGCCAGCAGCGACCGGACAGGGCAAGAGACCCAGTACTTC.

This chain links TRBV7-9 with TRBJ2-5; tentative D call: TRBD2 (5 bases). This CDR3 is 17 amino acids long. Germline V gene sequence: CDR1 SEHNR, CDR2 FQNEAQ (reference sequence). Deletions cut 0 bases from V and 2 bases from J, with 16 bases between. CDR3 DNA sequence: TGTGCCAGCAGCTTAGCGCAACGGGAAATGTGGCAAGAGACCCAGTACTTC. Protein product: CASSLAQREMWQETQYF.

The chain couples TRBV5-1 to TRBJ2-7; 8 bases are shared with TRBD1. The length of the CDR3 is 16 residues. The germline CDR1 and CDR2 sequences are SGHRS and YFSETQ. V lost 4 bases to trimming and J lost 1 base; unmatched junction nucleotides: 10. The CDR3 nucleotides read TGCGCCAGCAGCGGAGGACAGGGTGTCATTTCCTACGAGCAGTACTTC. Translated, it gives CASSGGQGVISYEQYF.

V is TRBV27 and J is TRBJ1-1; TRBD1 is a possible D gene (5 bases). The V end was cut by 5 bases, the J end by 4 bases, with 20 bases between. CDR1 and CDR2 from the germline V gene are MNHEY and SMNVEV (reference sequence). The CDR3 covers 16 residues. The CDR3 protein is CASSITPVVRGTEAFF. The CDR3 DNA reads as TGTGCCAGCAGTATCACCCCCGTTGTGAGGGGCACTGAAGCTTTCTTT.